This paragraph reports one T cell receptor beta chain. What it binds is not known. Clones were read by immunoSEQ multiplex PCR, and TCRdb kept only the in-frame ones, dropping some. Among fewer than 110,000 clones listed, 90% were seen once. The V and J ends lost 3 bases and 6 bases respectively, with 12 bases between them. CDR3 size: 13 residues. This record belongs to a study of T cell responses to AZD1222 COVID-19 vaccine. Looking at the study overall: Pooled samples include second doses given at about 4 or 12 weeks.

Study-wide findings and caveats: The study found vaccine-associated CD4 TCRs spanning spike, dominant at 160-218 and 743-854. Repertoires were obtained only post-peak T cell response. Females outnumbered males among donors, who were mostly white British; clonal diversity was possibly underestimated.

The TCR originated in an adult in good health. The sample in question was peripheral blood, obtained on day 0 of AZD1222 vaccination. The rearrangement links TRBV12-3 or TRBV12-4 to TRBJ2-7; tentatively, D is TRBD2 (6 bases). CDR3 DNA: TGTGCCAGCAGTTTCGAACTAGCTTCCGAGCAGTACTTC. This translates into CASSFELASEQYF.